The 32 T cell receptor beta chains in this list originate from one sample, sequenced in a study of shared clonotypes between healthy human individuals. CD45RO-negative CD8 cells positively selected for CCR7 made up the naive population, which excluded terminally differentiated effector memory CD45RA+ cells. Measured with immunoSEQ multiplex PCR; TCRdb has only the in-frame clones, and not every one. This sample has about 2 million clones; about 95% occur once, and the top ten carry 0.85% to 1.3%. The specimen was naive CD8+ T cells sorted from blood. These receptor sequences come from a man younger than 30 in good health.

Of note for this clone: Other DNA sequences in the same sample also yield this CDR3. CDR3 amino acids: CASSLQGSSYEQYF. For the CDR3, the DNA is TGTGCCAGCAGTTTACAGGGGAGCTCCTACGAGCAGTACTTC. The V call is TRBV28, the J call TRBJ2-7, with D tentatively TRBD1 (6 bases). The CDR3 length is 14 residues. Germline loops: CDR1 MDHEN, CDR2 SYDVKM. V was clipped by 2 bases and J by 0 bases, with 8 bases between them.

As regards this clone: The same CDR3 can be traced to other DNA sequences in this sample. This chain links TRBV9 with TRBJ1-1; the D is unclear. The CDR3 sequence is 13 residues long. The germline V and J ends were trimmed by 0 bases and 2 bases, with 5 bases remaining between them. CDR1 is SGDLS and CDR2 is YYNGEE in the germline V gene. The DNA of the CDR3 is TGTGCCAGCAGCGTAGAAGGTAACACTGAAGCTTTCTTT. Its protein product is CASSVEGNTEAFF.

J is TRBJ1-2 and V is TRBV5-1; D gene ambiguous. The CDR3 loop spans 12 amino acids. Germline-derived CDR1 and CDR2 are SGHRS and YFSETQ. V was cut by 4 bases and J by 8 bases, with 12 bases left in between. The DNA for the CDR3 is TGCGCCAGCAGCCCCGAAACGGGGGGCTACACCTTC. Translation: CASSPETGGYTF.

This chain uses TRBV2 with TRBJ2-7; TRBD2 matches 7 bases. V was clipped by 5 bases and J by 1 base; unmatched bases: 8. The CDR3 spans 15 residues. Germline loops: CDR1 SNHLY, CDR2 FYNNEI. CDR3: CASSRFSGPSYEQYF. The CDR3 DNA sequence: TGTGCCAGCAGTCGCTTTAGCGGGCCATCCTACGAGCAGTACTTC. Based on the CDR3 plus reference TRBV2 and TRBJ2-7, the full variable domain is EPEVTQTPSHQVTQMGQEVILRCVPISNHLYFYWYRQILGQKVEFLVSFYNNEISEKSEIFDDQFSVERPDGSNFTLKIRSTKLEDSAMYFCASSRFSGPSYEQYFGPGTRLTVT.

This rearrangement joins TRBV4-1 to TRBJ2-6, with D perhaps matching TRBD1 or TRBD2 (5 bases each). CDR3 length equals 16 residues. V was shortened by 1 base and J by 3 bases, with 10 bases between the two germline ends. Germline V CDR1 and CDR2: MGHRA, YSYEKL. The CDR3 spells CASSQVWGIGANVLTF. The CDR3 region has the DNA TGCGCCAGCAGCCAAGTTTGGGGGATTGGGGCCAACGTCCTGACTTTC.

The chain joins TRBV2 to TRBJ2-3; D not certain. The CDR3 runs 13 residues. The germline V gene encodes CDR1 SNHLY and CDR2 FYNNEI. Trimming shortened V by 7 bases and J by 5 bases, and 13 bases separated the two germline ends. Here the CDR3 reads CASNQDLVDTQYF. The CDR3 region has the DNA TGTGCCAGCAATCAAGACCTGGTAGATACGCAGTATTTT. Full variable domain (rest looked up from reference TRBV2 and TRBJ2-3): EPEVTQTPSHQVTQMGQEVILRCVPISNHLYFYWYRQILGQKVEFLVSFYNNEISEKSEIFDDQFSVERPDGSNFTLKIRSTKLEDSAMYFCASNQDLVDTQYFGPGTRLTVL.

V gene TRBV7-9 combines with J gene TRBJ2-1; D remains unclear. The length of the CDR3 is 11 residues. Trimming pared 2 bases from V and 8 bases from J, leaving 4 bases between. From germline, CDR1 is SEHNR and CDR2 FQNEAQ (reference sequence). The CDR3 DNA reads TGTGCCAGCAGCTTACAGGATGAGCAGTTCTTC. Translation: CASSLQDEQFF.

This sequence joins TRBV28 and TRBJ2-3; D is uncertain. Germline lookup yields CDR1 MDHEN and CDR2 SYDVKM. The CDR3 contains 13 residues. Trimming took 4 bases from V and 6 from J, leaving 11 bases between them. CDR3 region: CASSSLLSDTQYF. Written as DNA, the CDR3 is TGTGCCAGCAGTTCCCTACTCTCCGATACGCAGTATTTT.

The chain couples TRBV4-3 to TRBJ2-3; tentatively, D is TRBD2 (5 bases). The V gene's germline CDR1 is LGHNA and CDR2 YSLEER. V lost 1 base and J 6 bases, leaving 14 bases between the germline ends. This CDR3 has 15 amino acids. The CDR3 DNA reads TGCGCCAGCAGCCAAGGTATGGGAGTAACGGATACGCAGTATTTT. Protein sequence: CASSQGMGVTDTQYF.

The CDR3 spells CASSLWGGNSEAFF. Written as DNA, the CDR3 is TGTGCCAGCAGTTTATGGGGGGGTAACTCTGAAGCTTTCTTT. V and J are TRBV28 and TRBJ1-1; TRBD1 is a possible D gene (5 bases). Germline loops: CDR1 MDHEN, CDR2 SYDVKM. CDR3 length: 14 amino acids. Trimming removed 0 bases from V and 6 bases from J, with 11 bases in between. Full variable domain (rest looked up from reference TRBV28 and TRBJ1-1): DVKVTQSSRYLVKRTGEKVFLECVQDMDHENMFWYRQDPGLGLRLIYFSYDVKMKEKGDIPEGYSVSREKKERFSLILESASTNQTSMYLCASSLWGGNSEAFFGQGTRLTVV.

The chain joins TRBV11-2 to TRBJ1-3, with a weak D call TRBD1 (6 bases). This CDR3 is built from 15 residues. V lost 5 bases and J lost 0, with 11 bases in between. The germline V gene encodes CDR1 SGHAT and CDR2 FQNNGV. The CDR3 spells CASSPTGSSGNTIYF. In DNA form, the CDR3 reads TGTGCCAGCAGCCCGACAGGAAGCTCTGGAAACACCATATATTTT.

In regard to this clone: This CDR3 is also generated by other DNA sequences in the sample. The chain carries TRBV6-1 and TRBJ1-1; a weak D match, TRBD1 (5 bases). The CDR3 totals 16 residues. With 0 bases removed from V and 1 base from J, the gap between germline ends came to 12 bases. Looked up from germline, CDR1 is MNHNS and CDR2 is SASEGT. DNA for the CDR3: TGTGCCAGCAGTGAAGCCCTCGGGGCGGGGAACACTGAAGCTTTCTTT. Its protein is CASSEALGAGNTEAFF.

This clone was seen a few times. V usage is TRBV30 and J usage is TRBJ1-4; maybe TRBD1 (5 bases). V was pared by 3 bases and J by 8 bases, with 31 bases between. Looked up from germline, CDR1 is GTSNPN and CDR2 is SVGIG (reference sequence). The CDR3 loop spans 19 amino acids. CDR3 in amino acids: CAWRGKGGRGLQPPEKLFF. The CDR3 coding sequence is TGTGCCTGGAGGGGCAAGGGTGGTAGGGGACTCCAACCGCCCGAAAAACTGTTTTTT.

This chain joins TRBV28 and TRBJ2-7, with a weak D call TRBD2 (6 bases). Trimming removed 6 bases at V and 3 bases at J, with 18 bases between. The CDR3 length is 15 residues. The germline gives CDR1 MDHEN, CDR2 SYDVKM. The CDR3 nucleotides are TGTGCCAGCAGACATTTAAGGGACTCGAACTACGAGCAGTACTTC. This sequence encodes CASRHLRDSNYEQYF. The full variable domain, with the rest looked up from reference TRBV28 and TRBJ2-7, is DVKVTQSSRYLVKRTGEKVFLECVQDMDHENMFWYRQDPGLGLRLIYFSYDVKMKEKGDIPEGYSVSREKKERFSLILESASTNQTSMYLCASRHLRDSNYEQYFGPGTRLTVT.

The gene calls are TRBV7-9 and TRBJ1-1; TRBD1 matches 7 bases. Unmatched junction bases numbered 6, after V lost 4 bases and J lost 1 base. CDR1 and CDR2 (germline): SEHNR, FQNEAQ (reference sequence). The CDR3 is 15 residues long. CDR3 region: CASSSGQDKNTEAFF. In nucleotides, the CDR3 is TGTGCCAGCAGCTCAGGACAGGACAAGAACACTGAAGCTTTCTTT. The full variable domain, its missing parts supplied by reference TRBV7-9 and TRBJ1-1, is DTGVSQNPRHKITKRGQNVTFRCDPISEHNRLYWYRQTLGQGPEFLTYFQNEAQLEKSRLLSDRFSAERPKGSFSTLEIQRTEQGDSAMYLCASSSGQDKNTEAFFGQGTRLTVV.

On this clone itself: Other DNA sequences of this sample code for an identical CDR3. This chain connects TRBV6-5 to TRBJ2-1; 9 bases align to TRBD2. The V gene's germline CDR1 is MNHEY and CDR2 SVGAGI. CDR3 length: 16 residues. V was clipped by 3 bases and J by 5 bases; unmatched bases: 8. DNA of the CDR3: TGTGCCAGCAGTTATTTAGCGGGAGTCGGAAACAATGAGCAGTTCTTC. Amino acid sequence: CASSYLAGVGNNEQFF.

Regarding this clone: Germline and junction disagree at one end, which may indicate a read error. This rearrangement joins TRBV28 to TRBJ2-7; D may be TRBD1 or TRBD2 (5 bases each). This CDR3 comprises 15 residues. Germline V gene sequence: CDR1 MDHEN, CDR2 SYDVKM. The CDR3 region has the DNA TGTGCCAGCAATTTACGGGCAGGGAGCTCCTACGAGCAGTACTTC. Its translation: CASNLRAGSSYEQYF.

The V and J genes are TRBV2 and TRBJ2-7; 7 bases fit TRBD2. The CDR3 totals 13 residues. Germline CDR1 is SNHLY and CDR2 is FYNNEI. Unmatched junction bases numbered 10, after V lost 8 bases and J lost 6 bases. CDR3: CASRQAGTSEQYF. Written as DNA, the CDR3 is TGTGCCAGCCGCCAAGCGGGAACCTCCGAGCAGTACTTC. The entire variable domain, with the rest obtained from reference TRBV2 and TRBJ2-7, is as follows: EPEVTQTPSHQVTQMGQEVILRCVPISNHLYFYWYRQILGQKVEFLVSFYNNEISEKSEIFDDQFSVERPDGSNFTLKIRSTKLEDSAMYFCASRQAGTSEQYFGPGTRLTVT.

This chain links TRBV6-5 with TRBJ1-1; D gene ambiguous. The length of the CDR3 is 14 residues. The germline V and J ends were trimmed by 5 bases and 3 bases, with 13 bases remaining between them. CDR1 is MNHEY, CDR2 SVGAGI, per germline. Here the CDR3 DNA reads TGTGCCAGCAGTCCGCTCGAGGGTGACACTGAAGCTTTCTTT. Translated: CASSPLEGDTEAFF.

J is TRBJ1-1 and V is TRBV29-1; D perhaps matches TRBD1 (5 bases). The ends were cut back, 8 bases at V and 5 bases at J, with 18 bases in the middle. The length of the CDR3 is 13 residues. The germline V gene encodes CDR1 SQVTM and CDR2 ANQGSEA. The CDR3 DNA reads TGCAGCCCCATTGGCAGGGTGGAGACTGAAGCTTTCTTT. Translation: CSPIGRVETEAFF.

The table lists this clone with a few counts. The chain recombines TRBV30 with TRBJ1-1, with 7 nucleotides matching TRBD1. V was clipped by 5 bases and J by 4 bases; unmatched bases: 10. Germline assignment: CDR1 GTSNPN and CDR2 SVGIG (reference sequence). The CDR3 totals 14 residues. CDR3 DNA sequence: TGTGCCTGGGAACACTCAGGGGGAAGCACTGAAGCTTTCTTT. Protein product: CAWEHSGGSTEAFF.

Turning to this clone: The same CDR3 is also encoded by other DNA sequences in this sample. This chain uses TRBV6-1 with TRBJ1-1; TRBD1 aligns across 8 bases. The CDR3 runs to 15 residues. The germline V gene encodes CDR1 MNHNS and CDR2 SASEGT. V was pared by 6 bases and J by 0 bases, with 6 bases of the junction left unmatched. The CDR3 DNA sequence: TGTGCCAGCAGCGAATCGACAGGGGTGAACACTGAAGCTTTCTTT. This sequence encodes CASSESTGVNTEAFF.

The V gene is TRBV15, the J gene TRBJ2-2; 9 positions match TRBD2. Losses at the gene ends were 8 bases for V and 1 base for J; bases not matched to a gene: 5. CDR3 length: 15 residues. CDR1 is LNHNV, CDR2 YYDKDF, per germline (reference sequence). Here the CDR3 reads CATHASGENTGELFF. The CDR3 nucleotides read TGTGCCACCCATGCTAGCGGGGAGAACACCGGGGAGCTGTTTTTT.

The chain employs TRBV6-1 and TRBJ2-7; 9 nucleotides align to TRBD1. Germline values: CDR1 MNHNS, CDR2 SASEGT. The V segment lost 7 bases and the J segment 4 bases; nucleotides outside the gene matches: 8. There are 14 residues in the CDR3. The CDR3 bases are TGTGCCAGCACAGAACAGGGGGCGCCTTACGAGCAGTACTTC. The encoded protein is CASTEQGAPYEQYF.

CDR3 in amino acids: CASKTDGGSGNTIYF. CDR3 nucleotides: TGTGCCAGCAAGACGGACGGGGGCTCTGGAAACACCATATATTTT. The V gene is TRBV6-5, the J gene TRBJ1-3, with a weak D call TRBD1 (5 bases). Germline V gene data show CDR1 as MNHEY and CDR2 as SVGAGI. Trimming stripped 7 bases from V and 0 bases from J, with 13 bases between. The CDR3 covers 15 residues.

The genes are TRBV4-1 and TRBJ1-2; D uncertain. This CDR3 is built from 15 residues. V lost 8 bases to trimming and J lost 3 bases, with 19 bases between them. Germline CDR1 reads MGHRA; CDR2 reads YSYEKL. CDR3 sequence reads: CASGAPERGDYGYTF. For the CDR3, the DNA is TGCGCCAGCGGAGCTCCGGAGCGCGGGGACTATGGCTACACCTTC.

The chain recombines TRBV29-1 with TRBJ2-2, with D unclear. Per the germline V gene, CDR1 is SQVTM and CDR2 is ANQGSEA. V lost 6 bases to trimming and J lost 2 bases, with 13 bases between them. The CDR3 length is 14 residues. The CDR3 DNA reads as TGCAGCGTGCTGGACGTGGGCAACACCGGGGAGCTGTTTTTT. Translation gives CSVLDVGNTGELFF.

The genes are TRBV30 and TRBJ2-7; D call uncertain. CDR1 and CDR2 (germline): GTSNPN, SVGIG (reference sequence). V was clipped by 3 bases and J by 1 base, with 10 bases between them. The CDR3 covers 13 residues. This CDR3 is CAWSDTVSYEQYF. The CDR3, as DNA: TGTGCCTGGAGCGACACCGTATCCTACGAGCAGTACTTC.

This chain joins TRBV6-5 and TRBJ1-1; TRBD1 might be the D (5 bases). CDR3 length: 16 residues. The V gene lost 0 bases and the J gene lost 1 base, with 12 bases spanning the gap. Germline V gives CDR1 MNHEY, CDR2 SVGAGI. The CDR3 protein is CASSYSTGRRNTEAFF. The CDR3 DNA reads TGTGCCAGCAGTTACTCCACGGGACGCCGGAACACTGAAGCTTTCTTT.

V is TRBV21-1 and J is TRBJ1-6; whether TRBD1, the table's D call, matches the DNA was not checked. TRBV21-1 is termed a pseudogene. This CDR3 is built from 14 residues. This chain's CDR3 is CASSSRQGSWPLHF. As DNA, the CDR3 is TGTGCCAGCAGCTCACGACAGGGTTCTTGGCCCCTCCACTTT.

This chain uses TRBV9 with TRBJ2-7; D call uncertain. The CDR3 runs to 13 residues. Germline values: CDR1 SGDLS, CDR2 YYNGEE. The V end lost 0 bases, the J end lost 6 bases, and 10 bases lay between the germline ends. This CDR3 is CASSVEWGFEQYF. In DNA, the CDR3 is TGTGCCAGCAGCGTAGAGTGGGGTTTCGAGCAGTACTTC.

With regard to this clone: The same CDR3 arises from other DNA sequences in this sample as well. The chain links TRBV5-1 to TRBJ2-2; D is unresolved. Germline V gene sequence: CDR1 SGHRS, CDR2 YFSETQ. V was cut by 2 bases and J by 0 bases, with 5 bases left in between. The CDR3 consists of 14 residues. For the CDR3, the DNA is TGCGCCAGCAGCTTAGGTCCGAACACCGGGGAGCTGTTTTTT. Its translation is CASSLGPNTGELFF.